This paragraph covers one T cell receptor beta chain sequence. With 0 bases removed from V and 1 base from J, the gap between germline ends came to 16 bases. The CDR3 is 18 residues long. Germline CDR1 MDHEN, CDR2 SYDVKM. This sample was included in a study of OX40 agonist ivuxolimab in advanced cancers. The wider study: Every 2 weeks, patients received ivuxolimab intravenously, dosed at 0.01 to 10 mg/kg.

The repertoire was sequenced with immunoSEQ multiplex PCR; TCRdb's copy has only in-frame clones and lacks some. The sample lists some 66,000 clones; 77% were seen once. Autoimmune disease history or systemic immunosuppression led to patients being barred. The sequence came from an adult with an advanced solid tumor such as melanoma, head and neck, liver or kidney cancer. The starting material was CD4+ or CD8+ T cells sorted from blood, obtained in a trial of the OX40 agonist ivuxolimab. This rearrangement joins TRBV28 to TRBJ1-5, with D possibly matching TRBD1 (6 bases). The CDR3 here is CASSLWALQGPSNQPQHF. The CDR3 coding sequence is TGTGCCAGCAGTTTATGGGCCTTACAGGGCCCCAGCAATCAGCCCCAGCATTTT.